This T cell receptor beta chain was retrieved from a study of vaccination effects on CD4 cells after COVID-19. Study conclusions and caveats: Infection-derived and vaccine-derived clones contracted markedly late after vaccination.

V shed 3 bases and J shed 2 bases, with 9 bases lying between them. CDR1 is SGHTA and CDR2 is FQGTGA in the germline V gene. The CDR3 spans 14 residues. In the ViraFEST assay, antigen-specific CD4+ clonotypes were identified by expansion after peptide-pool stimulation. Researchers isolated CD4+ T cells once about 11 days of culture had elapsed. Participants received two doses of either the BNT162b2 or mRNA-1273 vaccine. None of the vaccinated had previously contracted SARS-CoV-2, and their nucleocapsid antibodies tested negative. For each well, 1.5 million to 2.5 million PBMC were cultured with 10 IU/ml IL-2 and roughly 9.8 ug/ml peptides. This clone has a handful of counts. What it binds is unknown. Produced via immunoSEQ multiplex PCR; TCRdb's table is partial and in-frame only. The sample lists 60,000 to 90,000 clones, approximately 82% occurring once.

The chain joins TRBV7-3 to TRBJ2-3, with D hard to call. The sequence came from a human donor who received a COVID-19 vaccine. The source material was CD4+ T cells from PBMCs cultured with HCoV-229E spike peptides, sampled after COVID-19 vaccination. CDR3 sequence: CASSLLGYTDTQYF. Written as DNA, the CDR3 is TGTGCCAGCAGCTTGCTAGGCTACACAGATACGCAGTATTTT. Combining the CDR3 with reference TRBV7-3 and TRBJ2-3 gives the whole variable domain GAGVSQTPSNKVTEKGKYVELRCDPISGHTALYWYRQSLGQGPEFLIYFQGTGAADDSGLPNDRFFAVRPEGSVSTLKIQRTERGDSAVYLCASSLLGYTDTQYFGPGTRLTVL.